This T cell receptor beta chain was recorded in a study of cytomegalovirus exposure and HLA in healthy donors. With 4 bases removed from V and 0 bases from J, the gap between germline ends came to 9 bases. The germline CDR1 and CDR2 sequences are SNHLY and FYNNEI. This CDR3 has 15 residues. Primers included in the PCR were 60 Vbeta and 13 Jbeta primers. Data came from immunoSEQ multiplex PCR; TCRdb stores just in-frame clones and leaves some out. The sample includes approximately 170,000 clones, about 75% of them seen just once. The TCR originated in a man between 18 and 29 years old in good health and CMV-seropositive. Sequenced input: PBMCs. The chain carries TRBV2 and TRBJ2-2; D is possibly TRBD1 (6 bases). DNA for the CDR3: TGTGCCAGCAGTGTGTGGACAGCGAACACCGGGGAGCTGTTTTTT. It translates to CASSVWTANTGELFF. Complete variable domain (other parts from reference TRBV2 and TRBJ2-2): EPEVTQTPSHQVTQMGQEVILRCVPISNHLYFYWYRQILGQKVEFLVSFYNNEISEKSEIFDDQFSVERPDGSNFTLKIRSTKLEDSAMYFCASSVWTANTGELFFGEGSRLTVL.